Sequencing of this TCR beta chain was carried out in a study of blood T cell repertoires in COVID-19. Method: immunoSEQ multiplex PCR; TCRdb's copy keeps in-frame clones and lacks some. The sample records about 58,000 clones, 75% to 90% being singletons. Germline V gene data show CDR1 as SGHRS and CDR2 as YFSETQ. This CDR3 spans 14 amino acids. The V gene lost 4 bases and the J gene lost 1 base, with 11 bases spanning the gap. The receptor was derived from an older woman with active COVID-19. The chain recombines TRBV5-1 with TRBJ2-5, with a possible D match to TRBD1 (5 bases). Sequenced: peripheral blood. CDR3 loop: CASSIDSFQETQYF. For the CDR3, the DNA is TGCGCCAGCAGCATAGACAGCTTCCAAGAGACCCAGTACTTC. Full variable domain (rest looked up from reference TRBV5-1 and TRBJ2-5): KAGVTQTPRYLIKTRGQQVTLSCSPISGHRSVSWYQQTPGQGLQFLFEYFSETQRNKGNFPGRFSGRQFSNSRSEMNVSTLELGDSALYLCASSIDSFQETQYFGPGTRLLVL.